The sequence of this T cell receptor beta chain was determined in a study of T-cell memory formation after mild COVID-19. About the study: TCR clusters mostly belonged to single donors. The study's findings and limits: CD4+ bias marked clones expanding day 15 to 37, unlike balanced contracting clones.

V was trimmed by 8 bases and J by 5 bases, leaving 18 bases between them. Germline V gene lookup returns CDR1 MNHEY and CDR2 SVGEGT. CDR3 length: 14 residues. Amplification by 5'RACE using constant-segment primers produced TCR alpha and TCR beta cDNA libraries that carried sample barcodes and UMIs. TCRdb re-derived calls from the 5' RACE reads in MiXCR, one entry per CDR3 protein. This sample has 280,000 or so distinct CDR3 sequences, with roughly 17% found just once. This clonotype was seen only a few times. Its target is unknown. The clonotype comes from a young man who had mild COVID-19 (a few samples of this study predate the infection). Cell type and time point are not known. The sequenced sample consisted of PBMCs or a T cell subset sorted from them (not recorded which). The chain employs TRBV6-2 or TRBV6-3 and TRBJ2-5; TRBD1 is a possible D gene (6 bases). The CDR3 DNA sequence: TGTGCCAGCGACCCCCAGGGGATTAGGGAGACCCAGTACTTC. It specifies CASDPQGIRETQYF.